Below, 11 T cell receptor beta chains from the same sample are listed, as sequenced in a study of OX40 agonist ivuxolimab in advanced cancers. Produced via immunoSEQ multiplex PCR; TCRdb's table is partial and in-frame only. Of 60,000 to 75,000 clones listed, around 92% are singletons. The specimen was CD4+ or CD8+ T cells sorted from blood, collected in a trial of the OX40 agonist ivuxolimab. The receptors derive from an adult with an advanced solid tumor such as melanoma, head and neck, liver or kidney cancer.

This chain links TRBV6-1 with TRBJ2-7, with a possible D match to TRBD1 (7 bases). Germline V gene sequence: CDR1 MNHNS, CDR2 SASEGT. The V end lost 2 bases, the J end lost 3 bases, and 17 bases lay between the germline ends. The CDR3 contains 16 residues. CDR3 nucleotides: TGTGCCAGCAGTGAATGGGAGCAGGGGGGAGGCTACGAGCAGTACTTC. Protein product: CASSEWEQGGGYEQYF.

V gene TRBV19 combines with J gene TRBJ2-7; no clear D. V lost 5 bases, J lost 1 base, and 9 bases lay in between. Germline V gene data show CDR1 as LNHDA and CDR2 as SQIVND (reference sequence). The CDR3 runs 13 residues. The CDR3 DNA is TGTGCCAGTAGTCAAACAGATTCCTACGAGCAGTACTTC. The encoded protein is CASSQTDSYEQYF.

The gene calls are TRBV5-1 and TRBJ2-6; D is uncertain. V was clipped by 0 bases and J by 2 bases, with 12 bases between them. CDR3 length: 17 amino acids. Germline assignment: CDR1 SGHRS and CDR2 YFSETQ. The CDR3 loop is CASSLEGYGAGANVLTF. The CDR3 bases are TGCGCCAGCAGCTTGGAAGGGTACGGAGCTGGGGCCAACGTCCTGACTTTC.

This clone was counted a single time. V gene TRBV9 combines with J gene TRBJ1-2; D perhaps matches TRBD1 (5 bases). Germline-derived CDR1 and CDR2 are SGDLS and YYNGEE. The CDR3 runs to 15 residues. V lost 3 bases, J lost 0 bases, and 12 bases lay in between. The CDR3 DNA reads as TGTGCCAGCAGCGGCCGGGACGGAGCTAACTATGGCTACACCTTC. Its protein product is CASSGRDGANYGYTF.

The chain employs TRBV6-5 and TRBJ1-2; D remains unclear. V was cut by 4 bases and J by 1 base, with 13 bases left in between. CDR3 length: 15 amino acids. The germline V gene encodes CDR1 MNHEY and CDR2 SVGAGI. The CDR3 reads CASSSAGEFNYGYTF. The CDR3 nucleotides are TGTGCCAGCAGTTCCGCAGGAGAATTTAACTATGGCTACACCTTC.

This clone was picked up a small number of times. The chain recombines TRBV11-2 with TRBJ1-5; no clear D gene. Germline CDR1 SGHAT, CDR2 FQNNGV. V was trimmed by 1 base and J by 6 bases, leaving 16 bases between them. The length of the CDR3 is 16 residues. The CDR3, as DNA: TGTGCCAGCAGCTTAGTGTCGGGCAGAGCTGGTCAGCCCCAGCATTTT. Its protein product is CASSLVSGRAGQPQHF.

V is TRBV6-5 and J is TRBJ1-1; D is ambiguous. Between the trimmed V and J ends, which lost 6 bases and 2 bases, there was a span of 13 bases. The CDR3 is 14 amino acids. Germline assignment: CDR1 MNHEY and CDR2 SVGAGI. The CDR3 sequence: CASRPYSGNTEAFF. The CDR3 coding sequence is TGTGCCAGCAGACCATACAGTGGAAACACTGAAGCTTTCTTT.

The chain combines TRBV10-1 with TRBJ2-5; D not resolved. The CDR3 length is 13 residues. From germline, CDR1 is WNHNN and CDR2 SYGVQD (reference sequence). The V and J ends lost 8 bases and 5 bases respectively, with 15 bases between them. For the CDR3, the DNA is TGCGCCAGCCCAAATTGGGATTGTGAGACCCAGTACTTC. This translates into CASPNWDCETQYF.

V usage is TRBV19 and J usage is TRBJ2-1; TRBD1 matches at 8 bases. The CDR3 extends over 14 amino acids. From germline, CDR1 is LNHDA and CDR2 SQIVND (reference sequence). V dropped 1 base and J dropped 8; count of bases not matched to a gene: 4. Written as DNA, the CDR3 is TGTGCCAGTAGTATAGGACAGGGGAGCGATGAGCAGTTCTTC. This translates into CASSIGQGSDEQFF. The full variable domain, in which reference TRBV19 and TRBJ2-1 provide the parts outside the CDR3, is DGGITQSPKYLFRKEGQNVTLSCEQNLNHDAMYWYRQDPGQGLRLIYYSQIVNDFQKGDIAEGYSVSREKKESFPLTVTSAQKNPTAFYLCASSIGQGSDEQFFGPGTRLTVL.

This clone was recorded a few times. Other DNA sequences in the same sample also yield this CDR3. This sequence joins TRBV2 and TRBJ2-3; D gene uncertain. The length of the CDR3 is 13 residues. With 1 base removed from V and 1 base from J, the gap between germline ends came to 3 bases. Germline-derived CDR1 and CDR2 are SNHLY and FYNNEI. Written as DNA, the CDR3 is TGTGCCAGCAGTGAAGAGGGCACAGATACGCAGTATTTT. Translating it yields CASSEEGTDTQYF. Complete variable domain (other parts from reference TRBV2 and TRBJ2-3): EPEVTQTPSHQVTQMGQEVILRCVPISNHLYFYWYRQILGQKVEFLVSFYNNEISEKSEIFDDQFSVERPDGSNFTLKIRSTKLEDSAMYFCASSEEGTDTQYFGPGTRLTVL.

V gene TRBV11-2 combines with J gene TRBJ2-7; D remains ambiguous. This CDR3 contains 13 residues. V lost 5 bases, J lost 3 bases, and 11 bases lay in between. Germline V gene data show CDR1 as SGHAT and CDR2 as FQNNGV. The CDR3 region is CASSPKRDYEQYF. The CDR3 DNA sequence: TGTGCCAGCAGCCCCAAAAGGGACTACGAGCAGTACTTC.